The TCR gamma chain under discussion was sequenced for a study of Vδ1+ human thymocytes. Study results and caveats: Thymic TRG and TRD repertoires appeared highly polyclonal.

The CDR3 covers 14 residues. CDR1 is VTNTFY and CDR2 is YDVSTARD in the germline V gene (reference sequence). The J segment lost 0 bases and the V segment lost 2 bases, leaving 4 bases of the junction unmatched. Extracted RNA was reverse transcribed into cDNA. Pooled V-gene forward primers with one constant-region reverse primer generated the CDR3 amplicons by multiplex PCR. TCRdb used CATT to re-call clones from the multiplex PCR reads. In the table there are more than 8,000 gamma-chain clones, approximately 51% of which are singletons. Points on this clone: Antigen specificity is unknown.

This receptor was identified in a girl less than two years old who had congenital heart surgery. This rearrangement joins TRGV3 to TRGJ1 or TRGJ2. TCRdb records no J gene; here it was assigned by comparing the DNA to germline. The sample consisted of Vdelta1+ gamma-delta thymocytes from the thymus. The subset denotes: FACS-sorted CD3+ TCRalphabeta- TCRVdelta1+ TCRVdelta2- thymocytes. CDR3 DNA: TGTGCCACCTGGGACACAAAGAATTATTATAAGAAACTCTTT. Its translation is CATWDTKNYYKKLF.